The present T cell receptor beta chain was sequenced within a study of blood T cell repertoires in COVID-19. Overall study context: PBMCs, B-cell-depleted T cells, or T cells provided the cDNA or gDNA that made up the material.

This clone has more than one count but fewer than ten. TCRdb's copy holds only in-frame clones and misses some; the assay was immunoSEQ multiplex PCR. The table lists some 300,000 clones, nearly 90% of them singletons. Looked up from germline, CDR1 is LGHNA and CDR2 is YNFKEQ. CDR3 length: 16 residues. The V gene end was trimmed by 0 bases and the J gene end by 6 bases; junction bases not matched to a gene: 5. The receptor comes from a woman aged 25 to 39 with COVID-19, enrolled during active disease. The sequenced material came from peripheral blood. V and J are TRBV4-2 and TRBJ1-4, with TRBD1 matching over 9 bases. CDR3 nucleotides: TGTGCCAGCAGCCAAGAAATAGGACAGGGGCATGAAAAACTGTTTTTT. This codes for CASSQEIGQGHEKLFF.